A selection of T cell receptor beta chains follows, all from one sample in a study of T cells in Graves' hyperthyroidism and ophthalmopathy. From the multiplex PCR reads, TCRdb called clonotypes with MiXCR, one entry per CDR3 protein. The sample lists 350,000 or so distinct CDR3 sequences; 18% were seen once. Sample: blood. The receptor set was obtained from a woman between 50 and 59 years old with Graves' hyperthyroidism. The CDR3 runs from the conserved cysteine through the conserved F or W. D genes are given only for firm matches. Size is stated for part of the rows, as once, few or many counts, or as a class when the clone is expanded.

>TRBJ1-4|TRBV30|12|many|.
TGTGCCTGGAGGGTGAATAATGAAAAACTGTTTTTT
CAWRVNNEKLFF
>TRBJ2-2|TRBV7-9|16|.|.
TGTGCCAGCAGTTTCCTGGGCACCCATTTCACCGGGGAGCTGTTTTTT
CASSFLGTHFTGELFF
>TRBJ2-2|TRBV9|15|.|TRBD2
TGTGCCAGCAGCAGAAGCGGGATGAACACCGGGGAGCTGTTTTTT
CASSRSGMNTGELFF
>TRBJ2-4|TRBV20-1|13|.|.
TGCAGTGCTAGAGTAGGGTATGGCTCCATTCAGTACTTC
CSARVGYGSIQYF
>TRBJ1-1|TRBV11-2|13|many|.
TGTGCCAGCTCCGGACGGGGGAACACTGAAGCTTTCTTT
CASSGRGNTEAFF
>TRBJ2-7|TRBV14|16|few|TRBD2
TGTGCCAGCAGCCAAGTGAGCGGGAACGCCCCTTACGAGCAGTACTTC
CASSQVSGNAPYEQYF
>TRBJ2-1|TRBV7-2|17|few|TRBD2
TGTGCCAGCAGCTTAGCGGGACTAGCGGGAGGGCACCTTGAGCAGTTCTTC
CASSLAGLAGGHLEQFF
>TRBJ1-2|TRBV2|14|many|TRBD1
TGTGCCAGCAGTGAACAGGGACAGGGGTTTGGCTACACCTTC
CASSEQGQGFGYTF
>TRBJ1-1|TRBV28|14|many|.
TGTGCCAGCAGTGGAGCGGGATTGAACACTGAAGCTTTCTTT
CASSGAGLNTEAFF
>TRBJ2-5|TRBV7-9|15|many|.
TGTGCCAGCAGCTTACTTGGACAGCCTCAAGAGACCCAGTACTTC
CASSLLGQPQETQYF
>TRBJ2-1|TRBV4-1|15|few|TRBD2
TGCGCCAGCAGCCAATTAGCGGGGAGAGGGAATGAGCAGTTCTTC
CASSQLAGRGNEQFF
>TRBJ1-4|TRBV28|15|few|TRBD1
TGTGCCAGCAGTTTTTCCGACAGGGAATTTGAAAAACTGTTTTTT
CASSFSDREFEKLFF
>TRBJ2-7|TRBV30|12|.|.
TGTGCCTGGAGTGGAGGGGGCTACGAGCAGTACTTC
CAWSGGGYEQYF
>TRBJ1-2|TRBV12-3/TRBV12-4|14|.|TRBD1
TGTGCCAGCAGTTATAGACAGGGTAGGGGTGGCTACACCTTC
CASSYRQGRGGYTF
>TRBJ2-2|TRBV5-1|16|few|TRBD1
TGCGCCAGCAGCTTGGCGGGGACAGGGGCTCTCGGGGAGCTGTTTTTT
CASSLAGTGALGELFF
>TRBJ2-5|TRBV10-3|16|few|TRBD1
TGTGCCATCAGTGGGGGACAGCCGGGACGCCAAGAGACCCAGTACTTC
CAISGGQPGRQETQYF
>TRBJ2-5|TRBV12-3/TRBV12-4|15|few|.
TGTGCCAGCAGTAGGTCCTCGGGGGCTAGTGGGACCCAGTACTTC
CASSRSSGASGTQYF
>TRBJ2-5|TRBV9|15|few|.
TGTGCCAGCAGCGTAGCCATCGGGGGCCGGGAGACCCAGTACTTC
CASSVAIGGRETQYF
>TRBJ2-1|TRBV5-1|16|few|.
TGCGCCAGCAGCCCGGTTGGTCGAGGCTCCTACAATGAGCAGTTCTTC
CASSPVGRGSYNEQFF
>TRBJ2-7|TRBV6-2/TRBV6-3|14|.|TRBD2
TGTGCCAGCAGTAATAGCGGGGGCTCCTACGAGCAGTACTTC
CASSNSGGSYEQYF
>TRBJ2-3|TRBV27|15|many|TRBD2
TGTGCCAGCAGTTTTCAAGGACTAGGGGCCGATACGCAGTATTTT
CASSFQGLGADTQYF
>TRBJ2-5|TRBV10-3|16|.|TRBD1
TGTGCCTTCCAGGGACAGAAATCCCTTTTGGGAGAGACCCAGTACTTC
CAFQGQKSLLGETQYF
>TRBJ2-1|TRBV30|13|.|.
TGTGCCTGGAGTGTACCACCGTACAATGAGCAGTTCTTC
CAWSVPPYNEQFF
>TRBJ1-5|TRBV3-1|14|many|TRBD1
TGTGCCAGCAGCCTGGGGACAGTCAATCAGCCCCAGCATTTT
CASSLGTVNQPQHF
>TRBJ1-2|TRBV7-8|15|few|TRBD1
TGTGCCAGCAGCTTAGGCACAGGGGGGGACTATGGCTACACCTTC
CASSLGTGGDYGYTF
>TRBJ2-3|TRBV7-3|17|many|.
TGTGCCAGCAGCTTAACGGGAGTGGGAACCTTCACAGATACGCAGTATTTT
CASSLTGVGTFTDTQYF
>TRBJ2-5|TRBV2|14|many|TRBD1
TGTGCCAGCAGACCCGACAGGGGTCAAGAGACCCAGTACTTC
CASRPDRGQETQYF
>TRBJ2-6|TRBV12-3/TRBV12-4|13|many|.
TGTGCCAGCACTAACTCTGGGGCCAACGTCCTGACTTTC
CASTNSGANVLTF
>TRBJ1-5|TRBV20-1|12|many|.
TGCAGTGCTGAGGGAGGGCGGCAGCCCCAGCATTTT
CSAEGGRQPQHF
>TRBJ2-1|TRBV20-1|14|many|TRBD2
TGCAGTGCTAGGGACCAGGCGGGGGATGATGAGCAGTTCTTC
CSARDQAGDDEQFF
>TRBJ1-5|TRBV2|13|many|.
TGTGCCAGCAAGCGGAATGGTAATCAGCCCCAGCATTTT
CASKRNGNQPQHF
>TRBJ2-3|TRBV7-2|13|few|.
TGTGCCAGCAGCGTAGGAGAGTCAGATACGCAGTATTTT
CASSVGESDTQYF
>TRBJ1-4|TRBV18|13|.|.
TGTGCCAGCTCACCCGGGACGGACCATGCACTGTTTTTT
CASSPGTDHALFF
>TRBJ1-2|TRBV3-1|13|.|.
TGTGCCAGCAGCCAAGCCTCGGGGGACGGCTACACCTTC
CASSQASGDGYTF
>TRBJ2-5|TRBV20-1|13|few|.
TGCAGTGCCCGAAGGCCCCTCGGGGGGACCCAGTACTTC
CSARRPLGGTQYF
>TRBJ1-4|TRBV20-1|15|once|.
TGCAGTGCTAGAGATCGAGCTGCAACTAATGAAAAACTGTTTTTT
CSARDRAATNEKLFF
>TRBJ2-1|TRBV11-3|12|many|.
TGTGCCAGCGGCACAGGGTTTGGGGAGCAGTTCTTC
CASGTGFGEQFF
>TRBJ1-5|TRBV30|14|.|TRBD1
TGTGCCTGGGCTCCGGGACAGGGGGCTCAGCCCCAGCATTTT
CAWAPGQGAQPQHF
>TRBJ1-6|TRBV28|15|.|.
TGTGCCAGCAGTCCCCGGACAGCCGGGGATTCACCCCTCCACTTT
CASSPRTAGDSPLHF
>TRBJ1-2|TRBV10-3|15|.|TRBD1
TGTGCCATCAGGGGACAGGGGGGCCGCGGGTATGGCTACACCTTC
CAIRGQGGRGYGYTF